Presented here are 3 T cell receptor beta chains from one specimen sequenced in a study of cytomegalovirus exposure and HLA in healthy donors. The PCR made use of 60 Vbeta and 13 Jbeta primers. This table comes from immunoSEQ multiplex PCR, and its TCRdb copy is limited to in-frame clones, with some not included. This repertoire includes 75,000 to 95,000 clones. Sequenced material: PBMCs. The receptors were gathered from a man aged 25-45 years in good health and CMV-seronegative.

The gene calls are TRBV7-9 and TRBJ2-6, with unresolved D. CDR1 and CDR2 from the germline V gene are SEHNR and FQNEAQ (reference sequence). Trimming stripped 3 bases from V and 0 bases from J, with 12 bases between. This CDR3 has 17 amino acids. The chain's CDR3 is CASSFPGLGSGANVLTF. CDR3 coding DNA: TGTGCCAGCAGCTTCCCAGGCTTGGGCTCTGGGGCCAACGTCCTGACTTTC.

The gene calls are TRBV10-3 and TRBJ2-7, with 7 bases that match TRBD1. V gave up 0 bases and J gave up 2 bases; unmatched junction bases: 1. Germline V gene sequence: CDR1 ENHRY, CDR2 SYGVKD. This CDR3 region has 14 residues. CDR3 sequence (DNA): TGTGCCATCAGTGAGTCGACAGGGACCTACGAGCAGTACTTC. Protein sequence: CAISESTGTYEQYF.

CDR3 nucleotide sequence: TGTGCCAGCGGTAGACCGGGACAGGGGTTCACTGAAGCTTTCTTT. It is translated as CASGRPGQGFTEAFF. The V call is TRBV5-6, the J call TRBJ1-1, with 10 bases matching TRBD1. CDR3 length: 15 residues. J gave up 4 bases and V 7 bases, and 10 bases lay outside the gene matches. The V gene's germline CDR1 is SGHDT and CDR2 YYEEEE.